This TCR beta chain comes out of a study of T cells in Graves' hyperthyroidism and ophthalmopathy. Across the study: Before any treatment, at initial diagnosis, peripheral blood was collected.

TCR beta CDR3 region amplification was performed from RNA transcripts. First-round RT-PCR with HTBI primers amplified the TCR CDR3 region. TCRdb processed the multiplex PCR reads anew with MiXCR; each CDR3 protein has one entry. The table includes 700,000 or so distinct CDR3 sequences, about 17% detected once. The germline gives CDR1 SGHRS, CDR2 YFSETQ. This CDR3 is 14 amino acids long. V trimming: 0 bases; J trimming: 8 bases; junction bases outside the gene matches: 7. Findings and limits, study-wide: Researchers report that a 13 V-J model separated ophthalmopathy from stable hyperthyroidism.

From 10 ml of fresh peripheral blood, PBMCs were isolated. This clonotype appeared many times. Its specificity is unknown. The rearrangement joins TRBV5-1 to TRBJ1-1, with 7 bases identical to TRBD1. What was sequenced was blood. The sequence came from a man between 18 and 35 years old with Graves' hyperthyroidism. The CDR3 loop reads CASSLDAGQIEAFF. CDR3 sequence (DNA): TGCGCCAGCAGCTTGGACGCGGGACAGATAGAAGCTTTCTTT.